This T cell receptor beta chain was sequenced during a study of blood T cells in healthy people across ages. Study observations and caveats: Strong correlation linked observed beta diversity and percent naive T cells. Long-lived donors carried more naive CD4+ cells and greater diversity than aged donors. Per million T cells, TCR beta diversity dropped about linearly as age rose.

Trimming cost V 3 bases and J 5 bases; bases outside gene matches: 13. CDR1 is MGHRA, CDR2 YSYEKL, per germline. The CDR3 has 17 amino acids. The second PCR ran roughly 7 to 12 cycles with a sample-barcoded 5' primer and J-beta primers. MiXCR, applied by TCRdb to the 5' RACE reads, yields one record per CDR3 protein. The data hold 540,000 or so distinct CDR3 sequences, with 27% observed a single time. No fewer than 6.5 million PBMCs went into each sample. This clonotype was recorded a few times. Antigen unknown. Sequenced material: blood. The rearrangement uses TRBV4-1 and TRBJ1-2, with 9 bases matching TRBD1. The sequence came from a woman in her 70s in good health. DNA for the CDR3: TGCGCCAGCAGCCAGGCTTTTACAGGGGGCGCCTGGTATGGCTACACCTTC. Translating it yields CASSQAFTGGAWYGYTF.